This T cell receptor (beta chain) was sequenced in a study of cytomegalovirus exposure and HLA in healthy donors. Study in general: The 120 validation repertoires used the same platform as the approximately 670 first-cohort repertoires (as reported by a later analysis). Overall study results and limits: The study labeled 180 or so TCR beta chains cytomegalovirus-associated.

The donors were part of the validation cohort, which consisted of roughly 110 subjects and was separate from the first cohort of 670 or so subjects. The repertoire was sequenced with immunoSEQ multiplex PCR; TCRdb's copy has only in-frame clones and lacks some. This table holds under 250,000 clones, about nine tenths found once. Notes on this clone: The antigen is not known.

The sequencing sample was made of PBMCs. The TCR sequence derives from a woman aged 18-35 years in good health and CMV-seropositive.

The CDR3 DNA reads TGTGCCAGCACGAGAGGGGGCAGGGGGCGAGCCCAGTACTTC. Translating gives CASTRGGRGRAQYF. The rearrangement uses TRBV7-8 and TRBJ2-5; 8 nucleotides align to TRBD1. CDR3 length: 14 residues. The V gene end was trimmed by 7 bases and the J gene end by 9 bases; junction bases not matched to a gene: 13. Germline lookup yields CDR1 SGHVS and CDR2 FQNEAQ.